The 29 T cell receptor beta chains reported below all come from one sample, sequenced in a study of radiotherapy plus CTLA-4 blockade in lung cancer. Libraries were prepared by immunoSEQ multiplex PCR; TCRdb keeps only in-frame clonotypes and omits some of them. Of 58,000 or so clones in the sample, roughly 80% were seen once. Specimen: peripheral blood, collected from a patient treated with radiotherapy plus ipilimumab. All receptors derive from a human donor with non-small cell lung cancer who had a complete response to radiotherapy plus ipilimumab.

The chain combines TRBV5-4 with TRBJ2-7, with TRBD1 identical over 10 bases. Germline assignment: CDR1 SGHNT and CDR2 YYREEE (reference sequence). The length of the CDR3 is 14 residues. The trim removed 6 bases at V and 5 bases at J, leaving 8 bases unmatched. The CDR3: CASNSRQGAHEQYF. The CDR3 nucleotides read TGTGCCAGCAACTCGAGACAGGGGGCTCACGAGCAGTACTTC.

The chain carries TRBV9 and TRBJ2-3, with D hard to call. The germline V gene has CDR1 SGDLS and CDR2 YYNGEE. V lost 0 bases, J lost 5 bases, and 7 bases lay in between. The length of the CDR3 is 13 residues. The CDR3 DNA sequence: TGTGCCAGCAGCGTAGGGCAGGAAGATACGCAGTATTTT. Translating gives CASSVGQEDTQYF.

This clone appeared a single time. The sample contains more than one DNA sequence encoding this CDR3. This chain links TRBV19 with TRBJ1-1, with D possibly TRBD1 on 5 matching bases. From germline, CDR1 is LNHDA and CDR2 SQIVND (reference sequence). Trimming removed 1 base at V and 5 bases at J, with 8 bases between. This CDR3 region has 13 residues. CDR3 loop: CASSIGGGTEAFF. The DNA of the CDR3 is TGTGCCAGTAGTATAGGTGGGGGGACTGAAGCTTTCTTT.

The gene calls are TRBV6-5 and TRBJ2-5; 7 positions agree with TRBD1. Trimming removed 5 bases from V and 2 bases from J; junction bases left unmatched: 2. The CDR3 covers 13 residues. Per the germline V gene, CDR1 is MNHEY and CDR2 is SVGAGI. Here the CDR3 DNA reads TGTGCCAGCAGTGGGACAGAGCAAGAGACCCAGTACTTC. Protein product: CASSGTEQETQYF.

V and J are TRBV4-1 and TRBJ1-4; 10 bases fit TRBD1. Germline lookup yields CDR1 MGHRA and CDR2 YSYEKL. The CDR3 totals 15 residues. J lost 8 bases, V lost 2 bases, and 5 bases had no gene match. DNA for the CDR3: TGCGCCAGCAGCCAACCGGGACAGGGGCCGGAAAAACTGTTTTTT. Translation gives CASSQPGQGPEKLFF.

The chain links TRBV7-2 to TRBJ2-3; tentative D call: TRBD2 (5 bases). Germline V CDR1 and CDR2: SGHTA, FQGNSA. V was pared by 5 bases and J by 4 bases, with 19 bases between. The CDR3 consists of 16 residues. Written as DNA, the CDR3 is TGTGCCAGCAGCCGGAGTAGGTCTGGGAGTGCAGATACGCAGTATTTT. This gives the protein CASSRSRSGSADTQYF.

This chain joins TRBV9 and TRBJ2-1, with D possibly matching TRBD1 (5 bases). The CDR3 runs to 15 residues. The V gene's germline CDR1 is SGDLS and CDR2 YYNGEE. The V gene lost 3 bases and the J gene lost 1 base, with 11 bases spanning the gap. CDR3 amino acids: CASSAKKGSYNEQFF. The CDR3 nucleotides read TGTGCCAGCAGCGCCAAGAAGGGGTCCTACAATGAGCAGTTCTTC.

This chain connects TRBV19 to TRBJ2-1, with TRBD2 matching over 7 bases. The trim removed 4 bases at V and 4 bases at J, leaving 7 bases unmatched. Looked up from germline, CDR1 is LNHDA and CDR2 is SQIVND (reference sequence). This CDR3 is built from 15 residues. DNA for the CDR3: TGTGCCAGTAGTACCGGGAGGACAATTTACAATGAGCAGTTCTTC. It encodes CASSTGRTIYNEQFF.

The V gene is TRBV11-2, the J gene TRBJ1-2, with D tentatively TRBD1 (6 bases). The CDR3 sequence is 15 residues long. The germline gives CDR1 SGHAT, CDR2 FQNNGV. Trimming pared 0 bases from V and 4 bases from J, leaving 12 bases between. CDR3 protein: CASSLDEGVVYGYTF. CDR3 sequence (DNA): TGTGCCAGCAGCTTAGATGAGGGGGTTGTCTATGGCTACACCTTC.

The rearrangement links TRBV5-4 to TRBJ1-2; D is ambiguous. The CDR3 has 16 residues. Trimming left V 1 base short and J 0 bases short, with 13 bases between. Germline-derived CDR1 and CDR2 are SGHNT and YYREEE (reference sequence). The CDR3 region has the DNA TGTGCCAGCAGCTTGAAAGGACTTCCCTCTAACTATGGCTACACCTTC. Its protein is CASSLKGLPSNYGYTF.

This clone was picked up a small number of times. The rearrangement joins TRBV28 to TRBJ1-5, with 7 nucleotides matching TRBD1. CDR3 length: 13 amino acids. Germline lookup yields CDR1 MDHEN and CDR2 SYDVKM. V lost 6 bases and J lost 9; bases outside the gene matches: 8. CDR3 sequence reads: CASSRTGLWPQHF. CDR3 nucleotide sequence: TGTGCCAGCAGCCGGACAGGCCTGTGGCCCCAGCATTTT.

In DNA form, the CDR3 reads TGCGCCAGCAGCCAAGGGACAGGCCCTCAAGAGACCCAGTACTTC. This encodes CASSQGTGPQETQYF. This chain joins TRBV4-3 and TRBJ2-5, with 7 bases aligning to TRBD1. Germline V gene sequence: CDR1 LGHNA, CDR2 YSLEER. CDR3 length: 15 amino acids. After removal of 1 base from V and 2 bases from J, the junction contained 4 bases not matched to a gene.

V and J are TRBV11-2 and TRBJ2-5, with D possibly being TRBD2 (5 bases). Germline CDR1 reads SGHAT; CDR2 reads FQNNGV. The germline V and J ends were trimmed by 5 bases and 0 bases, with 16 bases remaining between them. The CDR3 is made up of 16 amino acids. This CDR3 reads CASSPVRGLYQETQYF. The CDR3 DNA sequence: TGTGCCAGCAGCCCGGTTCGCGGGCTTTACCAAGAGACCCAGTACTTC.

Here the CDR3 reads CASSQGRQGTSGTDTQYF. The DNA of the CDR3 is TGCGCCAGCAGCCAGGGGAGACAGGGGACCTCAGGCACAGATACGCAGTATTTT. V and J are TRBV4-1 and TRBJ2-3; 8 bases line up with TRBD1. Trimming removed 3 bases from V and 1 base from J; junction bases left unmatched: 12. Germline V gene data show CDR1 as MGHRA and CDR2 as YSYEKL. The CDR3 sequence is 18 residues long.

The chain uses TRBV2 and TRBJ1-2; TRBD1 matches at 7 bases. J was trimmed by 7 bases and V by 4 bases; bases with no gene match: 9. Germline V CDR1 and CDR2: SNHLY, FYNNEI. The CDR3 has 14 amino acids. The CDR3 nucleotides are TGTGCCAGCAGTGTGGAGGGGGCCAGGAGTGGCTACACCTTC. This codes for CASSVEGARSGYTF.

This sequence joins TRBV11-2 and TRBJ2-7; maybe TRBD2 (5 bases). V lost 6 bases, J lost 6 bases, and 24 bases lay in between. The V gene's germline CDR1 is SGHAT and CDR2 FQNNGV. This CDR3 contains 16 residues. As DNA, the CDR3 is TGTGCCAGCAGTTCTCCCGGGATAGCGAGGGAACGCGAGCAGTACTTC. Protein product: CASSSPGIAREREQYF.

This clone is medium-sized. This sequence joins TRBV5-8 and TRBJ2-2; 7 bases are shared with TRBD1. CDR3 length equals 15 residues. Germline V lookup: CDR1 SGHTS, CDR2 YDEGEE. V was clipped by 3 bases and J by 1 base; unmatched bases: 3. CDR3 coding DNA: TGTGCCAGCAGCTCCGGGACAGTGAACACCGGGGAGCTGTTTTTT. This sequence encodes CASSSGTVNTGELFF.

The V and J genes are TRBV30 and TRBJ1-2, with D perhaps TRBD1 (6 bases). V was trimmed by 0 bases and J by 2 bases, leaving 13 bases between them. Germline lookup yields CDR1 GTSNPN and CDR2 SVGIG (reference sequence). The CDR3 is 15 residues long. CDR3 nucleotide sequence: TGTGCCTGGAGTGTAATAATTAGGGGGAACTATGGCTACACCTTC. It codes for CAWSVIIRGNYGYTF.

The J gene is TRBJ1-2, the V gene TRBV7-2; possibly TRBD1 for D (5 bases). Per the germline V gene, CDR1 is SGHTA and CDR2 is FQGNSA. The V gene lost 5 bases and the J gene lost 2 bases, with 12 bases spanning the gap. The CDR3 is made up of 14 amino acids. This CDR3 is CASSPGGGNYGYTF. The CDR3, as DNA: TGTGCCAGCAGCCCGGGGGGAGGGAACTATGGCTACACCTTC.

This rearrangement joins TRBV6-5 to TRBJ1-4; 7 positions agree with TRBD1. Germline V gene lookup returns CDR1 MNHEY and CDR2 SVGAGI. This CDR3 comprises 16 residues. The V gene end was trimmed by 4 bases and the J gene end by 4 bases; junction bases not matched to a gene: 9. The CDR3 loop is CASSLTGLGGNEKLFF. The DNA of the CDR3 is TGTGCCAGCAGTTTGACAGGGTTAGGCGGTAATGAAAAACTGTTTTTT.

V is TRBV30 and J is TRBJ1-5; D may be TRBD1 (5 bases). Deletions cut 5 bases from V and 1 base from J, with 9 bases between. Germline assignment: CDR1 GTSNPN and CDR2 SVGIG (reference sequence). This CDR3 is 13 amino acids long. CDR3 sequence reads: CAWDSVSNQPQHF. CDR3 in DNA: TGTGCCTGGGACAGTGTCAGCAATCAGCCCCAGCATTTT.

The chain links TRBV7-6 to TRBJ2-5; 10 bases fit TRBD2. The CDR3 sequence is 18 residues long. After removal of 4 bases from V and 4 bases from J, the junction contained 15 bases not matched to a gene. Germline lookup yields CDR1 SGHVS and CDR2 FNYEAQ. The CDR3: CASSSRGELAGARETQYF. CDR3 DNA: TGTGCCAGCAGCTCTAGGGGGGAGCTAGCGGGAGCTCGAGAGACCCAGTACTTC.

The rearrangement joins TRBV6-1 to TRBJ1-3; tentative D call: TRBD1 (5 bases). This CDR3 is built from 11 residues. The V end was cut by 8 bases, the J end by 7 bases, with 9 bases between. Per the germline V gene, CDR1 is MNHNS and CDR2 is SASEGT. CDR3 nucleotides: TGTGCCAGCCGGGGGGATAACACCATATATTTT. Protein sequence: CASRGDNTIYF.

This clone was found once. The chain recombines TRBV25-1 with TRBJ2-2; tentative D call: TRBD1 (6 bases). CDR1 and CDR2 (germline): MGHDK, SYGVNS. The CDR3 has 15 amino acids. Trimming took off 3 bases at V and 1 base at J, with 9 bases between the two ends. The CDR3 is CASSDRGRNTGELFF. The CDR3 region has the DNA TGTGCCAGCAGTGACAGGGGAAGGAACACCGGGGAGCTGTTTTTT.

J is TRBJ1-2 and V is TRBV4-1, with 8 bases aligning to TRBD1. Germline lookup yields CDR1 MGHRA and CDR2 YSYEKL. The junction had 12 bases not matched to a gene; V was cut back by 1 base and J by 5 bases. The CDR3 extends over 17 amino acids. Here the CDR3 reads CASSQGGTGPAAYGYTF. CDR3 nucleotides: TGCGCCAGCAGCCAAGGTGGGACAGGTCCCGCTGCATATGGCTACACCTTC.

This clone was observed once. V is TRBV4-2 and J is TRBJ2-2; D is perhaps TRBD1 (6 bases). The CDR3 covers 15 residues. Germline CDR1 reads LGHNA; CDR2 reads YNFKEQ. V was shortened by 3 bases and J by 6 bases, with 14 bases between the two germline ends. This CDR3 reads CASSQSGGFAGELFF. DNA for the CDR3: TGTGCCAGCAGCCAGTCTGGGGGCTTCGCCGGGGAGCTGTTTTTT.

The chain employs TRBV2 and TRBJ2-1; D is possibly TRBD2 (6 bases). The V end lost 5 bases, the J end lost 12 bases, and 17 bases lay between the germline ends. This CDR3 is built from 13 residues. Per the germline V gene, CDR1 is SNHLY and CDR2 is FYNNEI. In nucleotides, the CDR3 is TGTGCCAGCAGTCCCCGGGGGACTCTAGGGCAGTTCTTC. It is translated as CASSPRGTLGQFF.

The V gene is TRBV27, the J gene TRBJ1-2; 7 bases match TRBD1. V lost 6 bases, J lost 1 base, and 2 bases stayed unmatched. The CDR3 consists of 13 residues. CDR1 and CDR2 (germline): MNHEY, SMNVEV (reference sequence). The CDR3 region has the DNA TGTGCCAGCAGCCGACAGGGTAACTATGGCTACACCTTC. Translating it yields CASSRQGNYGYTF.

The rearrangement joins TRBV7-2 to TRBJ1-2; 9 bases line up with TRBD1. The CDR3 is 14 residues long. In germline, CDR1 is SGHTA, CDR2 FQGNSA. V was clipped by 1 base and J by 7 bases; unmatched bases: 4. The CDR3 sequence: CASSLDRGLSGYTF. The CDR3 DNA reads as TGTGCCAGCAGCTTAGACAGGGGGCTCTCTGGCTACACCTTC.